In its sample, the clone carrying this TCR beta chain was seen once. Its antigen is unknown. There was relapse after autologous stem cell transplantation in every patient, and there was variation in brentuximab vedotin exposure. Best outcomes ranged across complete response, partial response and progressive disease. These data originate in a study of PD-1 blockade in classical Hodgkin lymphoma. Study observations and caveats: Reports described newly diagnosed patients as having lower baseline TCR diversity than healthy donors. Prior to therapy, complete responders displayed diversity much like that of newly diagnosed patients.

Method: immunoSEQ multiplex PCR; TCRdb's copy keeps in-frame clones and lacks some. This table has some 95,000 clones, about 88% appearing once. Germline loops: CDR1 SGHAT, CDR2 FQNNGV. The CDR3 is 15 amino acids. V was shortened by 4 bases and J by 2 bases, with 15 bases between the two germline ends. The material sequenced was peripheral blood mononuclear cells (PBMCs), taken before the second cycle of nivolumab. The chain uses TRBV11-2 and TRBJ2-7; tentative D call: TRBD1 (7 bases). This TCR was recovered from a human donor with classical Hodgkin lymphoma. The CDR3 protein is CASSSSEGAAYEQYF. The CDR3 DNA reads as TGTGCCAGCAGCTCTAGCGAGGGGGCGGCCTACGAGCAGTACTTC.